The 7 T cell receptor beta chains reported below all come from one sample, sequenced in a study of cytomegalovirus exposure and HLA in healthy donors. The primer mix had 60 Vbeta and 13 Jbeta primers. TCRdb's copy holds only in-frame clones and misses some; the assay was immunoSEQ multiplex PCR. The sample contains approximately 120,000 clones, over 60% of which appear only once. Sequencing input: PBMCs. The receptors were sampled from a man aged 50-59 years in good health and CMV-seronegative.

The chain recombines TRBV5-1 with TRBJ2-2, with TRBD1 matching over 10 bases. V shed 1 base and J 7 bases; nucleotides not matched to a gene: 4. The CDR3 spans 15 residues. The germline CDR1 and CDR2 sequences are SGHRS and YFSETQ. This CDR3 is CASSLRDRGNGELFF. CDR3 nucleotides: TGCGCCAGCAGCTTGAGGGACAGGGGAAACGGGGAGCTGTTTTTT.

The gene calls are TRBV4-1 and TRBJ2-7; 8 bases align to TRBD1. The J segment lost 3 bases and the V segment lost 1 base, leaving 8 bases of the junction unmatched. The CDR3 sequence is 16 residues long. Germline V gene data show CDR1 as MGHRA and CDR2 as YSYEKL. CDR3 sequence reads: CASSQAHGTGLYEQYF. CDR3 DNA: TGCGCCAGCAGCCAAGCCCACGGGACAGGCCTCTACGAGCAGTACTTC.

V usage is TRBV6-5 and J usage is TRBJ1-2; 7 bases agree with TRBD1. The CDR3 totals 14 residues. In germline, CDR1 is MNHEY, CDR2 SVGAGI. Germline trimming cut 0 bases from V and 4 bases from J; bases unmatched to any gene: 2. The CDR3 protein is CASSYSTGTYGYTF. In nucleotides, the CDR3 is TGTGCCAGCAGTTACTCGACAGGGACCTATGGCTACACCTTC.

The rearrangement joins TRBV5-1 to TRBJ2-1; D is possibly TRBD2 (6 bases). Trimming took off 0 bases at V and 8 bases at J, with 12 bases between the two ends. Per the germline V gene, CDR1 is SGHRS and CDR2 is YFSETQ. The CDR3 sequence is 14 residues long. The CDR3 sequence: CASSLVSGDDEQFF. The CDR3 bases are TGCGCCAGCAGCTTGGTCTCGGGGGACGATGAGCAGTTCTTC.

The chain uses TRBV11-2 and TRBJ1-2, with 9 bases that match TRBD1. Trimming removed 0 bases from V and 6 bases from J; junction bases left unmatched: 2. The CDR3 contains 14 residues. Per the germline V gene, CDR1 is SGHAT and CDR2 is FQNNGV. The chain's CDR3 is CASSLERTGDGYTF. The CDR3 nucleotides read TGTGCCAGCAGCTTAGAGCGGACAGGGGATGGCTACACCTTC.

The chain uses TRBV5-3 and TRBJ2-3; D uncertain. TRBV5-3 has ORF status, its function being uncertain. The length of the CDR3 is 14 residues. The V end was cut by 0 bases, the J end by 2 bases, with 7 bases between. The CDR3 DNA sequence: TGTGCCAGAAGCTTGGGGCAAACCACAGATACGCAGTATTTT. This sequence encodes CARSLGQTTDTQYF.

The chain is built from TRBV7-6 and TRBJ2-3; 7 bases are a match to TRBD2. J lost 1 base, V lost 5 bases, and 3 bases had no gene match. Germline V CDR1 and CDR2: SGHVS, FNYEAQ. This CDR3 has 14 amino acids. The CDR3 DNA reads as TGTGCCAGCAGCCGAAGCGGGGGCACAGATACGCAGTATTTT. Residues: CASSRSGGTDTQYF. The full variable domain, rest sourced from reference TRBV7-6 and TRBJ2-3, is GAGVSQSPRYKVTKRGQDVALRCDPISGHVSLYWYRQALGQGPEFLTYFNYEAQQDKSGLPNDRFSAERPEGSISTLTIQRTEQRDSAMYRCASSRSGGTDTQYFGPGTRLTVL.